This TCR beta chain was observed in a study of blood T cell repertoires in COVID-19. Overall study: Samples taken during acute and convalescent COVID-19 were collected in the United States, Italy and Spain. The analysed material was cDNA or gDNA that came from T cells, B-cell-depleted T cells, or PBMCs.

Trimming pared 0 bases from V and 7 bases from J, leaving 10 bases between. This CDR3 has 13 residues. The germline V gene encodes CDR1 SGHTA and CDR2 FQGNSA. Generated by immunoSEQ multiplex PCR, the TCRdb table keeps only in-frame clones and is missing some. The repertoire holds 45,000 to 55,000 clones, with 90% as singletons. The clonotype was recovered from a human donor in a cohort sampled during active COVID-19. The genes are TRBV7-2 and TRBJ2-7; TRBD2 is a possible D gene (6 bases). Sequencing input: peripheral blood. As DNA, the CDR3 is TGTGCCAGCAGCTTAGCAGGGGCGGGAGAGCAGTACTTC. Translated: CASSLAGAGEQYF. Using reference TRBV7-2 and TRBJ2-7 for the parts outside the CDR3, the full variable domain is GAGVSQSPSNKVTEKGKDVELRCDPISGHTALYWYRQSLGQGLEFLIYFQGNSAPDKSGLPSDRFSAERTGGSVSTLTIQRTQQEDSAVYLCASSLAGAGEQYFGPGTRLTVT.